The 5 T cell receptor beta chains in this list originate from one sample, sequenced in a study of monozygotic twins with cystic fibrosis. Libraries were prepared by immunoSEQ multiplex PCR; TCRdb keeps only in-frame clonotypes and omits some of them. Found here are 34,000 or so clones, more than 85% of them singletons; the top ten hold approximately 0.88%. Input material: blood. The receptors derive from a girl aged 2-9 years with cystic fibrosis.

This chain uses TRBV4-2 with TRBJ2-3, with 8 bases fitting TRBD2. Germline V gene data show CDR1 as LGHNA and CDR2 as YNFKEQ. V lost 2 bases, J lost 3 bases, and 10 bases stayed unmatched. CDR3 length: 17 amino acids. Here the CDR3 DNA reads TGTGCCAGCAGCCAACACCTTCGGGGGGGCGGTACAGATACGCAGTATTTT. Amino acids: CASSQHLRGGGTDTQYF.

This chain joins TRBV7-8 and TRBJ2-5; tentatively, D is TRBD1 or TRBD2 (6 bases each). Germline CDR1 and CDR2: SGHVS and FQNEAQ. The length of the CDR3 is 15 residues. Trimming cost V 6 bases and J 4 bases, with 18 bases left between them. CDR3 sequence: CASSRGGTLRETQYF. As DNA, the CDR3 is TGTGCCAGCAGTCGAGGGGGGACACTCAGAGAGACCCAGTACTTC.

The CDR3 reads CASRGGRSNYGYTF. The CDR3 region has the DNA TGTGCCAGCAGGGGCGGCAGGTCAAACTATGGCTACACCTTC. The V and J genes are TRBV6-5 and TRBJ1-2; D is uncertain. The CDR3 sequence is 14 residues long. Germline V gene data show CDR1 as MNHEY and CDR2 as SVGAGI. V was trimmed by 6 bases and J by 2 bases, leaving 13 bases between them.

The V gene is TRBV2, the J gene TRBJ1-2; a weak D match, TRBD1 (6 bases). Trimming took 7 bases from V and 7 from J, leaving 10 bases between them. This CDR3 spans 11 amino acids. Germline values: CDR1 SNHLY, CDR2 FYNNEI. The CDR3 nucleotides are TGTGCCAGCACCACAGGGACTGGCTACACCTTC. Amino acids: CASTTGTGYTF.

This clone was observed a single time. The chain employs TRBV5-6 and TRBJ2-7, with D hard to call. The germline gives CDR1 SGHDT, CDR2 YYEEEE. The CDR3 is 15 residues long. Trimming took 5 bases from V and 2 from J, leaving 17 bases between them. The CDR3 DNA follows: TGTGCCAGCAGACGGATAGAGCAGTTACCCTACGAGCAGTACTTC. Translated: CASRRIEQLPYEQYF. The variable domain in full, with the rest retrieved from reference TRBV5-6 and TRBJ2-7, is DAGVTQSPTHLIKTRGQQVTLRCSPKSGHDTVSWYQQALGQGPQFIFQYYEEEERQRGNFPDRFSGHQFPNYSSELNVNALLLGDSALYLCASRRIEQLPYEQYFGPGTRLTVT.